This TCR beta chain emerged from a study of cytomegalovirus exposure and HLA in healthy donors. The CDR3 contains 14 residues. V was clipped by 0 bases and J by 3 bases, with 9 bases between them. CDR1 and CDR2 (germline): KGHSH, LQKENI. Whole-study results and caveats: Most TCR sequences were uncommon, yet certain public TCRs appeared in many donors. Within an earlier analysis, most TCR beta V segments proved productive either about 90% or about 30% of the time.

The PCR ran on 60 Vbeta and 13 Jbeta primers. The repertoire was sequenced with immunoSEQ multiplex PCR; TCRdb's copy has only in-frame clones and lacks some. The sample has about 110,000 clones, about 74% seen once; the top ten hold over 5%. For this clone: Its target is not known.

The chain carries TRBV18 and TRBJ2-7; D is perhaps TRBD1 (5 bases). The sequenced material came from PBMCs. The sequence was obtained from a female donor in good health and CMV-seropositive. The CDR3 DNA reads TGTGCCAGCTCACCACCGACACAGGTCTACGAGCAGTACTTC. It is translated as CASSPPTQVYEQYF.